This T cell receptor (beta chain) was recorded in a study of beta chain features in type 1 diabetes. Across the whole study: Healthy donors resembled patients in age, gender and cell yields. Examination of sorted cells across all samples involved around 100,000,000 cells.

The sequenced template was cDNA made from the entire isolated RNA. The average output of naive, central memory and regulatory T cell samples was approximately 3.7 million reads. Measured with immunoSEQ multiplex PCR; TCRdb has only the in-frame clones, and not every one. The table lists roughly 310,000 clones, 11% of them singletons. The sequenced sample consisted of naive CD4+ T cells from blood. The source is a woman in her 30s in good health.

The CDR3 nucleotides are TGTGCCAGCAAGAGGATTAGCCCCCGGCATGAGCAGTTCTTC. This sequence encodes CASKRISPRHEQFF. The chain links TRBV2 to TRBJ2-1; D unresolved. Germline V gene sequence: CDR1 SNHLY, CDR2 FYNNEI. The CDR3 contains 14 residues. The germline V and J ends were trimmed by 7 bases and 8 bases, with 18 bases remaining between them.